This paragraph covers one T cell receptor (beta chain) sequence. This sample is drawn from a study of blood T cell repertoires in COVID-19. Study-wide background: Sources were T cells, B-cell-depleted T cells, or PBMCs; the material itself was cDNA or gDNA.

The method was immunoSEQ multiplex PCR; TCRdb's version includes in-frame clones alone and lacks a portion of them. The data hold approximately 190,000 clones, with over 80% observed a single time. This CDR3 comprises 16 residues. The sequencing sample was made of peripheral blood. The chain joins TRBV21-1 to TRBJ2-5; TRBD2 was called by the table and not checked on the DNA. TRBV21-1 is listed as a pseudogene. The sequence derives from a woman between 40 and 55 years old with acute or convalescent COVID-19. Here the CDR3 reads CASSKGGGRAVGEQYF. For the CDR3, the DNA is TGTGCCAGCAGCAAAGGGGGCGGGAGGGCCGTAGGGGAGCAGTACTTC.